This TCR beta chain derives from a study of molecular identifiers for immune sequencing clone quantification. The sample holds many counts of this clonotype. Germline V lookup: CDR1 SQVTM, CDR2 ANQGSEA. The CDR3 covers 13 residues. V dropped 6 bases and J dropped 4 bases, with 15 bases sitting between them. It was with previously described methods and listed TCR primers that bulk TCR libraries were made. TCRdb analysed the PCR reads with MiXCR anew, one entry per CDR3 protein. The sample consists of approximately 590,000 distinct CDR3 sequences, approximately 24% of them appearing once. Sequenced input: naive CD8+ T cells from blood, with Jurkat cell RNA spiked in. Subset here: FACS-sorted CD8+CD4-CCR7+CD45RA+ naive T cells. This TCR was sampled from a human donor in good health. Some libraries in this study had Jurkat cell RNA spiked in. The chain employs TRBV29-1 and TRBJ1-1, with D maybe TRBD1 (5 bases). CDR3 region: CSVLWGPGTEAFF. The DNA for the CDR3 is TGCAGCGTGCTGTGGGGACCGGGCACTGAAGCTTTCTTT.